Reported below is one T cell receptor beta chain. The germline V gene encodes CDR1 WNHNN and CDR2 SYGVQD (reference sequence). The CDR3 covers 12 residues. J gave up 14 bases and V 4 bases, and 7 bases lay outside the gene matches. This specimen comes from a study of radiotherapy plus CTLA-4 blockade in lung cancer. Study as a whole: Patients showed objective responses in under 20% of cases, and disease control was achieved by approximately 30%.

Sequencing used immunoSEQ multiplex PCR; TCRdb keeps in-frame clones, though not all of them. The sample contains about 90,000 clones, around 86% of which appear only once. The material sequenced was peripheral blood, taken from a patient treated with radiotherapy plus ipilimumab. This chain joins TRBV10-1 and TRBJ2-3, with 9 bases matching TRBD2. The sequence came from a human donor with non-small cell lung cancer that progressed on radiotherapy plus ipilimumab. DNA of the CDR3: TGCGCCAGCAGTGGGCAAGCGGGGGGCGGGTATTTT. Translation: CASSGQAGGGYF.